This T cell receptor beta chain was sequenced for a study of OX40 agonist ivuxolimab in advanced cancers. Assay: immunoSEQ multiplex PCR; the TCRdb copy retains only in-frame clones and omits some. The sample holds 65,000 to 90,000 clones, 82% seen once. Overall study results and limits: In CD8+ T cells, expanded clones were on average more numerous than in CD4+.

In the case of this clone: What it recognizes is unknown.

V was trimmed by 2 bases and J by 6 bases, leaving 10 bases between them. CDR1 MNHNY and CDR2 SVGAGI come from the germline V gene (reference sequence). This CDR3 comprises 14 residues. The rearrangement uses TRBV6-6 and TRBJ2-2; D is unresolved. The specimen comprised CD4+ or CD8+ T cells sorted from blood, sampled in a trial of the OX40 agonist ivuxolimab. The clonotype comes from an adult with an advanced solid tumor such as melanoma, head and neck, liver or kidney cancer. The CDR3 nucleotides read TGTGCCAGCAGTTACCTCCCAGTCGCCGGGGAGCTGTTTTTT. Residues: CASSYLPVAGELFF.